A single sample gave rise to the 19 T cell receptor beta chains below, sequenced in a study of blood T cell repertoires in COVID-19. Repertoires were generated with immunoSEQ multiplex PCR, while TCRdb's copy carries only in-frame clones and drops some. The data show fewer than 300,000 clones, over 75% seen once. The material sequenced was PBMCs or T cells enriched from blood (not recorded which). The receptors were gathered from a woman aged 25 to 39 who had recovered from COVID-19.

V and J are TRBV24-1 and TRBJ2-3; D might be TRBD2 (5 bases). The ends were cut back, 4 bases at V and 5 bases at J, with 12 bases in the middle. Germline CDR1 is KGHDR and CDR2 is SFDVKD. This CDR3 spans 14 amino acids. CDR3: CATSDPKGGDTQYF. The CDR3 coding sequence is TGTGCCACCAGTGACCCTAAAGGAGGAGATACGCAGTATTTT.

This clone showed up just once. V and J are TRBV6-1 and TRBJ1-3, with TRBD1 matching over 9 bases. This CDR3 contains 15 residues. After removal of 3 bases from V and 11 bases from J, the junction contained 11 bases not matched to a gene. Per the germline V gene, CDR1 is MNHNS and CDR2 is SASEGT. The CDR3 spells CASSEVGTGKKAIYF. CDR3 bases: TGTGCCAGCAGTGAGGTGGGGACAGGGAAGAAGGCCATATATTTT.

The table lists this clone with a count of one. The rearrangement uses TRBV10-3 and TRBJ1-4, with TRBD1 as a possible D gene (6 bases). The CDR3 sequence is 15 residues long. The germline V gene has CDR1 ENHRY and CDR2 SYGVKD. V lost 2 bases, J lost 7 bases, and 14 bases lay in between. CDR3 DNA sequence: TGTGCCATCAGTGAGGGCCAGGGGCTGATTGAAAAACTGTTTTTT. Translating it yields CAISEGQGLIEKLFF.

This chain uses TRBV9 with TRBJ2-7; 7 nucleotides match TRBD1. V was pared by 0 bases and J by 3 bases, with 3 bases of the junction left unmatched. In germline, CDR1 is SGDLS, CDR2 YYNGEE. The length of the CDR3 is 14 residues. CDR3 in DNA: TGTGCCAGCAGCGTAGGGGCAGGGGGCTACGAGCAGTACTTC. This encodes CASSVGAGGYEQYF.

This chain links TRBV15 with TRBJ2-2; possible D gene TRBD2, 5 bases. Germline values: CDR1 LNHNV, CDR2 YYDKDF (reference sequence). V dropped 0 bases and J dropped 10 bases, with 12 bases sitting between them. The CDR3 is 14 residues long. In DNA, the CDR3 is TGTGCCACCAGCAGAGATCACGGGATCGCGGAGCTGTTTTTT. Translated: CATSRDHGIAELFF.

In DNA, the CDR3 is TGTGCCTGGAGTGTTTGGACAGGAGGCGAGCAGTACTTC. This translates into CAWSVWTGGEQYF. The chain is built from TRBV30 and TRBJ2-7; 7 bases align to TRBD1. Germline CDR1 GTSNPN, CDR2 SVGIG (reference sequence). V shed 0 bases, J shed 6 bases, and the junction held 5 bases outside the gene matches. The length of the CDR3 is 13 residues. The variable domain in full, with the rest retrieved from reference TRBV30 and TRBJ2-7, is SQTIHQWPATLVQPVGSPLSLECTVEGTSNPNLYWYRQAAGRGLQLLFYSVGIGQISSEVPQNLSASRPQDRQFILSSKKLLLSDSGFYLCAWSVWTGGEQYFGPGTRLTVT.

The chain is built from TRBV4-1 and TRBJ1-1; D not resolved. The CDR3 has 14 amino acids. Germline V gene data show CDR1 as MGHRA and CDR2 as YSYEKL. V was shortened by 0 bases and J by 2 bases, with 7 bases between the two germline ends. The CDR3 protein is CASSQEPGNTEAFF. In DNA form, the CDR3 reads TGCGCCAGCAGCCAAGAGCCAGGAAACACTGAAGCTTTCTTT.

This sequence joins TRBV30 and TRBJ1-3; 7 bases are shared with TRBD1. The CDR3 is 14 residues long. The J segment lost 0 bases and the V segment lost 5 bases, leaving 4 bases of the junction unmatched. The germline V gene has CDR1 GTSNPN and CDR2 SVGIG (reference sequence). The CDR3 region has the DNA TGTGCCTGGGGGGACAGAAGCTCTGGAAACACCATATATTTT. Its translation is CAWGDRSSGNTIYF.

This clone is judged medium-sized. Different DNA sequences within this sample yield the same CDR3. The chain has TRBV7-3 and TRBJ2-3; no definite D call. Deletions cut 1 base from V and 4 bases from J, with 6 bases between. This CDR3 has 13 amino acids. The V gene's germline CDR1 is SGHTA and CDR2 FQGTGA. For the CDR3, the DNA is TGTGCCAGCAGCTTAAAAGGAGCAGATACGCAGTATTTT. Translating it yields CASSLKGADTQYF.

The chain joins TRBV5-6 to TRBJ1-2, with D uncertain. CDR1 and CDR2 (germline): SGHDT, YYEEEE. The CDR3 has 12 residues. V was cut by 4 bases and J by 8 bases, with 12 bases left in between. CDR3 protein: CASSPQEGGYTF. The DNA of the CDR3 is TGTGCCAGCAGCCCCCAGGAGGGAGGCTACACCTTC.

J is TRBJ2-1 and V is TRBV7-3, with D possibly being TRBD2 (6 bases). V lost 3 bases, J lost 0 bases, and 12 bases lay in between. Germline V gene sequence: CDR1 SGHTA, CDR2 FQGTGA. The CDR3 loop spans 16 amino acids. CDR3 region: CASSFLALSSYNEQFF. The CDR3 nucleotides read TGTGCCAGCAGCTTTCTAGCGCTAAGCTCCTACAATGAGCAGTTCTTC.

The rearrangement joins TRBV5-1 to TRBJ2-7; D is possibly TRBD2 (5 bases). CDR3 size: 19 residues. Germline CDR1 reads SGHRS; CDR2 reads YFSETQ. V was clipped by 1 base and J by 0 bases, with 23 bases between them. The CDR3 loop reads CASSLPLGVARPSSYEQYF. The DNA for the CDR3 is TGCGCCAGCAGCTTGCCTCTGGGAGTTGCTCGTCCGAGCTCCTACGAGCAGTACTTC.

J is TRBJ1-2 and V is TRBV3-1 (or the pseudogene TRBV3-2); D is possibly TRBD1 (6 bases). The CDR3 sequence is 16 residues long. Germline CDR1 is LGHDT and CDR2 is YNNKEL (reference sequence). The ends were cut back, 0 bases at V and 1 base at J, with 12 bases in the middle. CDR3 coding DNA: TGTGCCAGCAGCCAAGATGGCAGGGGCCATAACTATGGCTACACCTTC. This gives the protein CASSQDGRGHNYGYTF.

This clone was counted only a few times. Mismatch with germline at one junction end may stem from a read error. This chain connects TRBV2 to TRBJ1-4; tentative D call: TRBD1 (5 bases). CDR3 length: 13 residues. Germline V gene sequence: CDR1 SNHLY, CDR2 FYNNEI. The CDR3 nucleotides read TGTGCCAGCATGTCTGGGACTACTGAAAAACTGTTTTTT. This sequence encodes CASMSGTTEKLFF. Filled out from reference TRBV2 and TRBJ1-4, the complete variable domain reads EPEVTQTPSHQVTQMGQEVILRCVPISNHLYFYWYRQILGQKVEFLVSFYNNEISEKSEIFDDQFSVERPDGSNFTLKIRSTKLEDSAMYFCASMSGTTEKLFFGSGTQLSVL.

V usage is TRBV6-5 and J usage is TRBJ2-7; 12 positions match TRBD2. Germline V lookup: CDR1 MNHEY, CDR2 SVGAGI. Unmatched junction bases numbered 5, after V lost 5 bases and J lost 3 bases. This CDR3 spans 15 amino acids. The CDR3 sequence: CASSLPTSGGYEQYF. The CDR3, as DNA: TGTGCCAGCAGTCTCCCGACTAGCGGGGGCTACGAGCAGTACTTC.

The rearrangement joins TRBV7-9 to TRBJ1-4, with a tentative D call TRBD1 (5 bases). With 4 bases removed from V and 6 bases from J, the gap between germline ends came to 12 bases. Germline values: CDR1 SEHNR, CDR2 FQNEAQ (reference sequence). This CDR3 region has 14 residues. The CDR3 coding sequence is TGTGCCAGCAGCTCACCACAGGTTGATGAAAAACTGTTTTTT. Its protein product is CASSSPQVDEKLFF. The full variable domain, completed using reference TRBV7-9 and TRBJ1-4, is DTGVSQNPRHKITKRGQNVTFRCDPISEHNRLYWYRQTLGQGPEFLTYFQNEAQLEKSRLLSDRFSAERPKGSFSTLEIQRTEQGDSAMYLCASSSPQVDEKLFFGSGTQLSVL.

The CDR3 protein is CASSLGTGDLNSPLHF. In nucleotides, the CDR3 is TGCGCCAGCAGCTTAGGGACAGGAGACCTGAATTCACCCCTCCACTTT. The genes are TRBV5-1 and TRBJ1-6, with 8 positions matching TRBD1. CDR1 and CDR2 (germline): SGHRS, YFSETQ. V gave up 2 bases and J gave up 7 bases; unmatched junction bases: 8. The CDR3 is 16 amino acids. Drawing the rest from reference TRBV5-1 and TRBJ1-6, the complete variable domain is KAGVTQTPRYLIKTRGQQVTLSCSPISGHRSVSWYQQTPGQGLQFLFEYFSETQRNKGNFPGRFSGRQFSNSRSEMNVSTLELGDSALYLCASSLGTGDLNSPLHFGNGTRLTVT.

This clone was detected only a few times. The CDR3 loop is CASSSLAYNEQFF. CDR3 bases: TGTGCCAGCAGCTCTCTAGCTTACAATGAGCAGTTCTTC. The rearrangement links TRBV5-5 to TRBJ2-1; D may be TRBD2 (5 bases). V was clipped by 3 bases and J by 4 bases, with 8 bases between them. The CDR3 has 13 amino acids. In germline, CDR1 is SGHKS, CDR2 YYEKEE (reference sequence).

This clone was detected only once. The V gene is TRBV7-9, the J gene TRBJ2-7; D possibly corresponds to TRBD1 (6 bases). With 5 bases removed from V and 3 bases from J, the gap between germline ends came to 17 bases. The CDR3 contains 15 residues. Germline lookup yields CDR1 SEHNR and CDR2 FQNEAQ (reference sequence). For the CDR3, the DNA is TGTGCCAGCAGCCCTACAGGGTCCCCCAACTACGAGCAGTACTTC. Translation: CASSPTGSPNYEQYF.